The clone carrying this TCR beta chain came up a few times. Antigen: not known. The sample belongs to a study of T-cell memory formation after mild COVID-19. Study details: The two donors had largely donor-specific TCR clusters. The study's findings and limits: Confirmation was lacking for SARS-CoV-2 specificity of second-wave clones that peaked on day 37.

MiXCR, run by TCRdb on the 5' RACE reads, gives a single entry per CDR3 protein. The sample records some 120,000 distinct CDR3 sequences, more than 15% being singletons. The CDR3 runs to 15 residues. Germline lookup yields CDR1 ENHRY and CDR2 SYGVKD. With 3 bases clipped from V and 5 bases from J, the junction kept 9 bases outside the gene matches. Material for sequencing was PBMCs or a T cell subset sorted from them (not recorded which). The receptor was derived from a man younger than 35 who had mild COVID-19 (a few samples of this study predate the infection). Cell type and time point are not known. This chain connects TRBV10-3 to TRBJ2-5; 7 nucleotides agree with TRBD1. The CDR3 is CAISERTGLGETQYF. The CDR3 nucleotides read TGTGCCATCAGTGAAAGGACAGGACTCGGGGAGACCCAGTACTTC.